This record covers a single TCR beta chain. This clone was found many times. This clone's antigen is unknown. No quality values exist for individual bases; no much larger clone is one base distant. Using the deep immunoSEQ assay, TCR CDR3 regions were amplified from genomic DNA by multiplex PCR. Extracted genomic DNA from each cell subset was spread evenly across all wells of several immunoSEQ 96-well plates, with each plate serving as a replicate. For unsorted PBMC, approximately 0.3 ug of genomic DNA, equivalent to around 30,000 T cell genomes, went into each replicate PCR. Ten immunoSEQ deep assay plates were used to sequence the unsorted PBMC genomic DNA. The purified libraries were quantified using a Qubit 3.0 fluorometer, sized with a Bioanalyzer 2100, and then quantified again using the KAPA Library Quantification kit. Every immunoSEQ 96-well plate was sequenced on a separate single-read 150-cycle Illumina NextSeq 550 flow cell. Under the source paper's analysis protocol: The immunoSEQ output contained only junctional sequences without quality scores, so filtering could not match that applied to full-length reads. Sequences were annotated with PyIR, a Python wrapper for IgBLAST v1.9, using IMGT germline references to assign V/J genes and CDR3. Any read was removed if the V/J assignment was weak (E-value above 1e-6), the CDR3 was missing, or the read contained stop codons, out-of-frame junctions, or ambiguous translated residues. V3J clonotypes were defined by identical inferred V gene, J gene, and CDR3 amino acid sequence. Percentage overlap between repertoires was computed as shared unique clonotypes divided by the size of the smaller repertoire. RTK rarefaction, the Chao1 estimator, and Recon v2.1 estimates of unobserved clonotypes were used to assess repertoire richness. What TCRdb holds here is the immuneACCESS table cut down to in-frame rearrangements. Part of the clones is not present; checked against another copy, under half of the missing clones reflect an unresolved V gene, and the others are unexplained. That table furnishes V, J and clone size, whereas the DNA furnished D and trimming. This sample gives roughly 490,000 clones in total; over 60% of them show up just once. Approximately 13% of the sample is held by the ten biggest clonotypes.

Based on the germline V gene, the CDR1 and CDR2 sequences are MNHEY and SVGAGI. There are 14 amino acids in the CDR3, from cysteine to phenylalanine inclusive. Just CDR3 DNA is preserved here, 42 bases in frame from base 1. The junction shows trimming of 5 bases on V and 8 bases on J, plus 15 bases between the germline ends. The entry originates in a study of shared clonotypes between healthy human individuals (dated by TCRdb to about 2020). A note on the overall study: The cohort comprised a couple of women and three men aged 18 to 49 years. Blood TCR repertoires of about 5 healthy adults were deeply sequenced to estimate repertoire size and the extent of clonotype sharing between individuals. Libraries were prepared and TCR repertoires were sequenced by different laboratories using diverse techniques, in order to increase sequencing depth and limit assay-specific biases. Leukapheresis yielded between about 0.9 and 10 billion PBMCs per donor.

What the authors observed across the whole study: Sampling was limited to blood, and TCR repertoires in tissue likely differ from TCR repertoires in blood. Because the study included a small number of donors, the genetic and exposure-history diversity represented was limited. Pairwise subsampling led to the expectation that sequencing depth would affect the degree of clonotype sharing among donors.

The donors were healthy, HIV-negative adults who had no recently reported acute infections or vaccinations. Every donor was a Caucasian adult living in Nashville, Tennessee, USA. For unsorted samples, roughly 90 million PBMCs were counted, and genomic DNA was extracted using the QIAamp DNA Blood Mini kit. Blood was obtained by leukapheresis, after which PBMCs were separated by Ficoll-Histopaque density gradient centrifugation and cryopreserved in liquid nitrogen vapor phase. The rearrangement combines TRBV6-5 with TRBJ1-4; the D gene lacks a confident call. Sample: PBMCs. The receptor was isolated from a woman aged 35 to 49 in good health. Some clones in this sample may be carry-over from other donors' samples. The CDR3 protein sequence reads: CASSPDSLGEKLFF. The nucleotide sequence reads TGTGCCAGCAGTCCGGACTCATTGGGGGAAAAACTGTTTTTT.